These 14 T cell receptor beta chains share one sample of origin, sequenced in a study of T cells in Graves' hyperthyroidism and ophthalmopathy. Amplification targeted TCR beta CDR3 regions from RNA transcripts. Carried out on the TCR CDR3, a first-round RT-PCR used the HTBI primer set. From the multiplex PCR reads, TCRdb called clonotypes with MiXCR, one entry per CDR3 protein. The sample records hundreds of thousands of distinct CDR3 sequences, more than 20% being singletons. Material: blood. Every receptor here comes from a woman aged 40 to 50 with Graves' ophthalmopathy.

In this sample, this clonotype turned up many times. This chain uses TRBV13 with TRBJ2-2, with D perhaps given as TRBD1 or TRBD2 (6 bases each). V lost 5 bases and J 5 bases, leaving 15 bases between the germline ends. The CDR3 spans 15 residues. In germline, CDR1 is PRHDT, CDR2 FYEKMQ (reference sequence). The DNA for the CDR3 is TGTGCCAGCAGCGCACCCGGGGGCACTACCGGGGAGCTGTTTTTT. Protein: CASSAPGGTTGELFF.

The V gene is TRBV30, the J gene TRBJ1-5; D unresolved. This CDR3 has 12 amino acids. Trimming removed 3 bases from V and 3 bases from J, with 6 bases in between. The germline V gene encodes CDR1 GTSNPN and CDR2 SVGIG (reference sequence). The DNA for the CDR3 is TGTGCCTGGAGCGGAATCAATCAGCCCCAGCATTTT. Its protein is CAWSGINQPQHF.

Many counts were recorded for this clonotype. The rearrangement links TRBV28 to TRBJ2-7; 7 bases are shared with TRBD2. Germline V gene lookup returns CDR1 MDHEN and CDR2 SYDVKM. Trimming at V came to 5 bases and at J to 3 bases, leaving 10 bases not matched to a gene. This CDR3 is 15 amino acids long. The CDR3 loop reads CASSPPGSGNYEQYF. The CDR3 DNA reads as TGTGCCAGCAGTCCCCCCGGGAGCGGGAACTACGAGCAGTACTTC.

The DNA for the CDR3 is TGCGCCAGCAGCCAAGCTGCCGGGGAGCTGTTTTTT. Protein sequence: CASSQAAGELFF. The genes are TRBV4-1 and TRBJ2-2; D ambiguous. The CDR3 is 12 amino acids. CDR1 and CDR2 from the germline V gene are MGHRA and YSYEKL. Trimming removed 1 base from V and 6 bases from J, with 3 bases in between.

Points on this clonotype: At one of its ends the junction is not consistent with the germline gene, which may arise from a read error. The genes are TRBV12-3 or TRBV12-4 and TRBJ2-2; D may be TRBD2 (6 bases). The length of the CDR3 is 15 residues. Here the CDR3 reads CASSQYYSGPGELYF. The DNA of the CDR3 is TGTGCCAGCAGTCAGTACTATAGCGGTCCCGGGGAGCTGTATTTT.

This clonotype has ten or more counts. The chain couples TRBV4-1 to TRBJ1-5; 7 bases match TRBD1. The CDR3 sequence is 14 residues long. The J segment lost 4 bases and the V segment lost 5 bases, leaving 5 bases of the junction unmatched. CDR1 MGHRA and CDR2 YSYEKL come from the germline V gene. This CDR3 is CASSRGTANQPQHF. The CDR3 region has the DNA TGCGCCAGCAGCAGAGGGACAGCAAATCAGCCCCAGCATTTT.

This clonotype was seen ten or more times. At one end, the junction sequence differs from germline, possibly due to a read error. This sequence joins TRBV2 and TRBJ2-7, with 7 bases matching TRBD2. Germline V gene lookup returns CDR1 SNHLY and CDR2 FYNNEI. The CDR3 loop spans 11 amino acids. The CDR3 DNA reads TGTGCCAGCAGTGAACTGCGGGAGCGGTACTTC. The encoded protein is CASSELRERYF.

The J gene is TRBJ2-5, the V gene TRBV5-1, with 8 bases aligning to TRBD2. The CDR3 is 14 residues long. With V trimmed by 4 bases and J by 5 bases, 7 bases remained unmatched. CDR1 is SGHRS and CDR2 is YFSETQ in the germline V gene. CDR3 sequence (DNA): TGCGCCAGCAGCCTGACTAGCGCGGGGGAGACCCAGTACTTC. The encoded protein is CASSLTSAGETQYF. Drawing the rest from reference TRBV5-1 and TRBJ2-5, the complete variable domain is KAGVTQTPRYLIKTRGQQVTLSCSPISGHRSVSWYQQTPGQGLQFLFEYFSETQRNKGNFPGRFSGRQFSNSRSEMNVSTLELGDSALYLCASSLTSAGETQYFGPGTRLLVL.

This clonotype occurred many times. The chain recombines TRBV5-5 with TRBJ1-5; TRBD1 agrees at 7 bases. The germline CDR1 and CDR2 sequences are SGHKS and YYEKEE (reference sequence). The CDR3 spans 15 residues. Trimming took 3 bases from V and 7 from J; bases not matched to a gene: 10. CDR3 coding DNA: TGTGCCAGCAGCTCGGCCAGGGGGATAGGACAGCCCCAGCATTTT. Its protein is CASSSARGIGQPQHF.

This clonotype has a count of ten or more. CDR3 DNA: TGTGCCAGCAGTTATAGGGGGTTACTAGCGAACACCGGGGAGCTGTTTTTT. Protein sequence: CASSYRGLLANTGELFF. The chain combines TRBV6-5 with TRBJ2-2; tentative D call: TRBD1 (6 bases). CDR1 and CDR2 (germline): MNHEY, SVGAGI. V lost 3 bases, J lost 0 bases, and 14 bases lay in between. The CDR3 sequence is 17 residues long.

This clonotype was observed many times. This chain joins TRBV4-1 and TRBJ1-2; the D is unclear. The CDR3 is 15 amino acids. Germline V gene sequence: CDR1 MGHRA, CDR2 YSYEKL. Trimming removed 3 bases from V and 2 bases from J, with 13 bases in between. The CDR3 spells CASSQSAYPNYGYTF. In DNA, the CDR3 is TGCGCCAGCAGCCAGTCGGCCTACCCGAACTATGGCTACACCTTC.

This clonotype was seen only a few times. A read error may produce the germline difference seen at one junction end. The CDR3 protein is CVSSREKGRNYGYTF. CDR3 nucleotide sequence: TGTGTCAGTAGTAGGGAGAAGGGGCGTAACTATGGCTACACCTTC. The chain combines TRBV19 with TRBJ1-2; tentatively, D is TRBD1 (5 bases). This CDR3 comprises 15 residues. Germline lookup yields CDR1 LNHDA and CDR2 SQIVND (reference sequence).

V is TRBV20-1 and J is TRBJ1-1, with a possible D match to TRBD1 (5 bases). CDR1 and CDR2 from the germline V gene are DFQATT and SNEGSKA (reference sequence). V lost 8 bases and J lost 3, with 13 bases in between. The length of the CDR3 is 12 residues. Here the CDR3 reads CSTPEGDTEAFF. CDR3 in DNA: TGCAGTACCCCGGAAGGGGACACTGAAGCTTTCTTT.

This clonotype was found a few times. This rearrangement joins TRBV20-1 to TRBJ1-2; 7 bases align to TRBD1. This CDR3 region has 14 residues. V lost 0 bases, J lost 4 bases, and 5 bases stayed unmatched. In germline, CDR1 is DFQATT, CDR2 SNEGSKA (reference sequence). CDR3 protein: CSARDLTGTYGYTF. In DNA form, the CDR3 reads TGCAGTGCTAGAGACTTGACAGGGACCTATGGCTACACCTTC.